This T cell receptor beta chain was sequenced in a study of T cell responses to AZD1222 COVID-19 vaccine. Study results and limitations: The sample set comprised mostly white British donors with more females, and clonal diversity was possibly underestimated. Regions 160-218 and 743-854 dominated among vaccine-associated CD4 TCRs spanning spike.

Here immunoSEQ multiplex PCR was the method, and the copy in TCRdb shows in-frame clones only, minus some. Among 85,000 to 100,000 clones listed, around 90% were seen once. In the case of this clone: Its matching antigen is unknown. Germline and junction disagree at one end, which may indicate a read error.

The CDR3 is 14 amino acids. CDR1 and CDR2 (germline): MNHEY, SVGAGI. The source was peripheral blood, collected 28 days after the second AZD1222 dose. This chain joins TRBV6-5 and TRBJ1-1, with D perhaps matching TRBD1 (5 bases). The sequence was collected from an adult who received the AZD1222 COVID-19 vaccine. The CDR3 sequence is CASSYGGSRTEAFF. The CDR3 bases are TGTGCCAGCAGTTACGGGGGGTCTAGGACTGAAGCTTTCTTC.